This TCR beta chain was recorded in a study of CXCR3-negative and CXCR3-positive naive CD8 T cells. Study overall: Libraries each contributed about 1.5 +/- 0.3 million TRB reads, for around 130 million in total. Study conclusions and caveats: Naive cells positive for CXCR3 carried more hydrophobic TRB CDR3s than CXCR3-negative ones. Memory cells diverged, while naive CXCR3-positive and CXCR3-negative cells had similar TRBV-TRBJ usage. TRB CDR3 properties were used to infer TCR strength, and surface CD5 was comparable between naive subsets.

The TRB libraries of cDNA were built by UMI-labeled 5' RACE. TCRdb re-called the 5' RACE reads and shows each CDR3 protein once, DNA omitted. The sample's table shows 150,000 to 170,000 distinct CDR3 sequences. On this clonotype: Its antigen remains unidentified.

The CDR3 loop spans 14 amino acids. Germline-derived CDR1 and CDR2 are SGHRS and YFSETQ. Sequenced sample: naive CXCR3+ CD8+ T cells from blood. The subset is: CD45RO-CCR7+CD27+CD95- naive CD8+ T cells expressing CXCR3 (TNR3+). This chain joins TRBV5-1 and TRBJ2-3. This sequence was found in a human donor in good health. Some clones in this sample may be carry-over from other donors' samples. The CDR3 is CASSLDGFTDTQYF.